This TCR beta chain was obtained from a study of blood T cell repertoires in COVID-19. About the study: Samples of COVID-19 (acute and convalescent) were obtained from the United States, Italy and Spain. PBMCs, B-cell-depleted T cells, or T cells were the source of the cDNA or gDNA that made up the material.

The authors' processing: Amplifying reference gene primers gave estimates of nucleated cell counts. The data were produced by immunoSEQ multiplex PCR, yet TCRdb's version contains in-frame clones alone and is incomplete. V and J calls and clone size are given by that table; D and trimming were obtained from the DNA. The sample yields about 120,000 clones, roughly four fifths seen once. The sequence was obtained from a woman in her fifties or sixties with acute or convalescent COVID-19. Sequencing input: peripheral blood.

The CDR3 reads CASSPGEDTEAFF. The CDR3 nucleotides are TGTGCCAGCTCACCAGGGGAGGATACTGAAGCTTTCTTT. This sequence joins TRBV18 and TRBJ1-1; D gene ambiguous. The CDR3 runs to 13 residues. The germline CDR1 and CDR2 sequences are KGHSH and LQKENI. Between the trimmed V and J ends, which lost 2 bases and 5 bases, there was a span of 9 bases. The variable domain in full, completed from reference TRBV18 and TRBJ1-1, reads NAGVMQNPRHLVRRRGQEARLRCSPMKGHSHVYWYRQLPEEGLKFMVYLQKENIIDESGMPKERFSAEFPKEGPSILRIQQVVRGDSAAYFCASSPGEDTEAFFGQGTRLTVV.